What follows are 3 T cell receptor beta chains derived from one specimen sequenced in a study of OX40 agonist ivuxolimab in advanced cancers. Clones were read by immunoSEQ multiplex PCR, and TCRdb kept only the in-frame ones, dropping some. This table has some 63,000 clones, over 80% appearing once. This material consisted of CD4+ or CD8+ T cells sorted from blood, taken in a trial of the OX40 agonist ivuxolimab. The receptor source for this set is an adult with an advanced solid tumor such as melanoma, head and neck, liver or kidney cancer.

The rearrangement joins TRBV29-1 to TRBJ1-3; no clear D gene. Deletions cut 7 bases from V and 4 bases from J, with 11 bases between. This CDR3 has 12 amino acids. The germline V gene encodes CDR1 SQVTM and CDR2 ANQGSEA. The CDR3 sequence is CSAFSGGNTIYF. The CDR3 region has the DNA TGCAGCGCCTTCAGCGGCGGAAACACCATATATTTT.

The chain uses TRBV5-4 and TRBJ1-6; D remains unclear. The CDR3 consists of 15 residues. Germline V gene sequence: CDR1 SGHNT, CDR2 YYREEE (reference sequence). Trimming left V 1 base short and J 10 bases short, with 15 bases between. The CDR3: CASSLMSEGLSPLHF. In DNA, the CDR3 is TGTGCCAGCAGCTTGATGTCCGAGGGCCTATCACCCCTCCACTTT. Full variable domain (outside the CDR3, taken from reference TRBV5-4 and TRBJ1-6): ETGVTQSPTHLIKTRGQQVTLRCSSQSGHNTVSWYQQALGQGPQFIFQYYREEENGRGNFPPRFSGLQFPNYSSELNVNALELDDSALYLCASSLMSEGLSPLHFGNGTRLTVT.

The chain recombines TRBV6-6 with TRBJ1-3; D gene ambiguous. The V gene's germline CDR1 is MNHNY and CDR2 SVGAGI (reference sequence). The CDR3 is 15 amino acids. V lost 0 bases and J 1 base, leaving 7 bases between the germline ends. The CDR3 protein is CASSYSHGSGNTIYF. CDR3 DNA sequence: TGTGCCAGCAGTTACTCTCATGGTTCTGGAAACACCATATATTTT.